The source of this T cell receptor beta chain is a study of early T cells in non-severe SARS-CoV-2 infection. The CDR3 contains 14 residues. Germline V gene sequence: CDR1 LNHDA, CDR2 SQIVND (reference sequence). V was pared by 4 bases and J by 4 bases, with 10 bases between. Overall study findings and caveats: Database matching using VDJdb favored anti-spike CD8 responses, with private and CD4 specificities left missing.

MiXCR, applied by TCRdb to the 5' RACE reads, yields one record per CDR3 protein. The sample includes over 30,000 distinct CDR3 sequences, around 7% seen only once; the top ten take 10% to 15%. In this sample, this clonotype turned up many times. Its target is not known. This receptor was obtained from an adult who was a healthcare worker with PCR-confirmed SARS-CoV-2 infection or an uninfected control (not recorded which). The source material was whole blood, sampled at baseline. This rearrangement joins TRBV19 to TRBJ1-4, with D possibly matching TRBD1 (6 bases). This CDR3 is CASSTGQLNEKLFF. The CDR3 DNA is TGTGCCAGTAGTACAGGACAGCTTAATGAAAAACTGTTTTTT.